The present T cell receptor (beta chain) was sequenced within a study of OX40 agonist ivuxolimab in advanced cancers. V was trimmed by 5 bases and J by 4 bases, leaving 18 bases between them. Germline-derived CDR1 and CDR2 are SEHNR and FQNEAQ (reference sequence). This CDR3 comprises 17 residues. Broader study findings: Normalized expansion of T-cell clones was also low for some nonresponders. Mean expanded clone counts were higher in CD8+ than CD4+ T cells.

As for this clone: Antigen specificity is unknown.

The repertoire was sequenced with immunoSEQ multiplex PCR; TCRdb's copy has only in-frame clones and lacks some. In the table there are some 140,000 clones, 75% to 95% of which are singletons. The sequence was obtained from an adult with an advanced solid tumor such as melanoma, head and neck, liver or kidney cancer. The chain links TRBV7-9 to TRBJ2-6; D possibly corresponds to TRBD2 (6 bases). Sample: CD4+ or CD8+ T cells sorted from blood, taken in a trial of the OX40 agonist ivuxolimab. The CDR3 DNA follows: TGTGCCAGCAGCCCCACCCGGGGAGGTCGGGGGGCCAACGTCCTGACTTTC. Protein sequence: CASSPTRGGRGANVLTF.